The 29 T cell receptor beta chains reported below all come from one sample, sequenced in a study of cytomegalovirus exposure and HLA in healthy donors. Primers included in the PCR were 60 Vbeta and 13 Jbeta primers. Here immunoSEQ multiplex PCR was the method, and the copy in TCRdb shows in-frame clones only, minus some. Of 100,000 to 150,000 clones in the sample, more than 65% were seen once. The material sequenced was PBMCs. The source of these receptors is a man aged 18 to 29 in good health and CMV-seropositive.

The chain uses TRBV7-9 and TRBJ2-5; the D is unclear. Judging by the DNA end, TRBJ2-7 fits better; the J call may be wrong. The CDR3 has 13 amino acids. CDR1 and CDR2 from the germline V gene are SEHNR and FQNEAQ (reference sequence). This CDR3 reads CASSLENDYEQYF. The CDR3, as DNA: TGTGCCAGCAGCTTGGAGAACGACTACGAGCAGTACTTC.

This clone was seen a handful of times. The rearrangement links TRBV7-9 to TRBJ2-7; TRBD1 is a possible D gene (6 bases). The V end lost 1 base, the J end lost 0 bases, and 16 bases lay between the germline ends. In germline, CDR1 is SEHNR, CDR2 FQNEAQ (reference sequence). The CDR3 runs 17 residues. The CDR3 loop is CASSLVQLGTHSYEQYF. For the CDR3, the DNA is TGTGCCAGCAGCTTAGTTCAGTTAGGGACACACTCCTACGAGCAGTACTTC.

The gene calls are TRBV7-2 and TRBJ2-2; TRBD1 agrees at 7 bases. Trimming removed 5 bases from V and 7 bases from J; junction bases left unmatched: 7. Germline V gene sequence: CDR1 SGHTA, CDR2 FQGNSA. This CDR3 comprises 14 residues. The chain's CDR3 is CASSARQGHGELFF. CDR3 nucleotides: TGTGCCAGCAGCGCCCGACAGGGCCACGGGGAGCTGTTTTTT.

This chain joins TRBV28 and TRBJ1-1; 9 positions match TRBD1. This CDR3 has 14 amino acids. Germline V CDR1 and CDR2: MDHEN, SYDVKM. The J segment lost 9 bases and the V segment lost 4 bases, leaving 9 bases of the junction unmatched. CDR3 loop: CASSSPSGTGKAFF. The DNA of the CDR3 is TGTGCCAGCAGTTCACCATCCGGGACAGGGAAAGCTTTCTTT.

The genes are TRBV7-6 and TRBJ1-5; D gene ambiguous. Germline values: CDR1 SGHVS, CDR2 FNYEAQ. With 1 base removed from V and 4 bases from J, the gap between germline ends came to 8 bases. The CDR3 totals 14 residues. In DNA form, the CDR3 reads TGTGCCAGCAGCTTAGGCGAGGGAAATCAGCCCCAGCATTTT. Translating it yields CASSLGEGNQPQHF.

The genes are TRBV28 and TRBJ2-7; 7 bases align to TRBD2. The CDR3 sequence is 12 residues long. With V trimmed by 2 bases and J by 6 bases, 1 base remained unmatched. The germline V gene encodes CDR1 MDHEN and CDR2 SYDVKM. The CDR3 coding sequence is TGTGCCAGCAGTTTACCGGGAGGCGAGCAGTACTTC. Amino acid sequence: CASSLPGGEQYF.

This clone has a handful of counts. The chain is built from TRBV30 and TRBJ1-4, with D uncertain. Germline V gives CDR1 GTSNPN, CDR2 SVGIG (reference sequence). Trimming shortened V by 2 bases and J by 6 bases, and 10 bases separated the two germline ends. The CDR3 loop spans 13 amino acids. The CDR3 reads CAWSSSDYEKLFF. The CDR3 coding sequence is TGTGCCTGGAGTTCCTCTGACTATGAAAAACTGTTTTTT.

This clone was detected once. The V gene is TRBV18, the J gene TRBJ1-2, with 7 bases matching TRBD1. The CDR3 runs to 14 residues. Germline loops: CDR1 KGHSH, CDR2 LQKENI. V trimming: 1 base; J trimming: 11 bases; junction bases outside the gene matches: 10. This CDR3 reads CASSPRRDSSVYTF. CDR3 nucleotide sequence: TGTGCCAGCTCACCACGGCGGGACAGTTCAGTTTACACCTTC.

The chain recombines TRBV6-1 with TRBJ2-2; possible D gene TRBD2, 5 bases. V gave up 2 bases and J gave up 4 bases, with 11 bases separating them. Germline CDR1 MNHNS, CDR2 SASEGT. There are 15 residues in the CDR3. CDR3 residues: CASSENYEGTGELFF. In DNA form, the CDR3 reads TGTGCCAGCAGTGAAAATTATGAGGGCACCGGGGAGCTGTTTTTT.

This chain connects TRBV18 to TRBJ1-4; D ambiguous. Deletions cut 3 bases from V and 6 bases from J, with 14 bases between. Germline CDR1 is KGHSH and CDR2 is LQKENI. The CDR3 extends over 15 amino acids. The CDR3 spells CASSPLSGVDEKLFF. CDR3 bases: TGTGCCAGCTCACCCCTTTCCGGAGTAGATGAAAAACTGTTTTTT.

This clone was found once. J is TRBJ1-1 and V is TRBV5-1; D may be TRBD1 (6 bases). The CDR3 has 14 amino acids. Germline lookup yields CDR1 SGHRS and CDR2 YFSETQ. Trimming removed 2 bases at V and 1 base at J, with 9 bases between. CDR3 amino acids: CASSLGQWNTEAFF. The CDR3 DNA reads as TGCGCCAGCAGCTTAGGACAGTGGAACACTGAAGCTTTCTTT.

The chain uses TRBV6-1 and TRBJ2-7; weak D call: TRBD1 (5 bases). Trimming shortened V by 4 bases and J by 4 bases, and 17 bases separated the two germline ends. This CDR3 is 15 amino acids long. Germline V gene sequence: CDR1 MNHNS, CDR2 SASEGT. CDR3 protein: CASSVSDRYPYEQYF. The DNA for the CDR3 is TGTGCCAGCAGTGTTTCAGACAGATATCCTTACGAGCAGTACTTC.

Only one count was recorded for this clone. The V call is TRBV7-8, the J call TRBJ1-2; TRBD1 matches 11 bases. The CDR3 totals 15 residues. CDR1 and CDR2 (germline): SGHVS, FQNEAQ. The junction had 5 bases not matched to a gene; V was cut back by 4 bases and J by 4 bases. The CDR3 DNA sequence: TGTGCCAGCAGCTCCCGGGACAGGGGGAGCTATGGCTACACCTTC. Protein sequence: CASSSRDRGSYGYTF.

This sequence joins TRBV29-1 and TRBJ2-2; D call uncertain. V was cut by 4 bases and J by 1 base, with 4 bases left in between. Germline V gene sequence: CDR1 SQVTM, CDR2 ANQGSEA. The CDR3 length is 12 residues. CDR3 coding DNA: TGCAGCGTTGCCCTGAACACCGGGGAGCTGTTTTTT. It codes for CSVALNTGELFF.

The rearrangement links TRBV30 to TRBJ1-1; D is unresolved. Between the trimmed V and J ends, which lost 1 base and 0 bases, there was a span of 6 bases. Germline V gives CDR1 GTSNPN, CDR2 SVGIG (reference sequence). The CDR3 is 13 residues long. In DNA form, the CDR3 reads TGTGCCTGGAGTGAGTACATGAACACTGAAGCTTTCTTT. Encoded protein: CAWSEYMNTEAFF.

V and J are TRBV27 and TRBJ2-1, with TRBD2 matching 8 bases. The J segment lost 7 bases and the V segment lost 2 bases, leaving 16 bases of the junction unmatched. Looked up from germline, CDR1 is MNHEY and CDR2 is SMNVEV (reference sequence). The CDR3 runs 18 residues. CDR3 nucleotide sequence: TGTGCCAGCAGTTTACCCCCCGTGAGAGCGGGAGTTCGTAATGAGCAGTTCTTC. Its translation: CASSLPPVRAGVRNEQFF.

This clone was counted once. The rearrangement joins TRBV11-2 to TRBJ2-7; D is possibly TRBD2 (6 bases). This CDR3 comprises 17 residues. V was trimmed by 1 base and J by 1 base, leaving 17 bases between them. Germline CDR1 and CDR2: SGHAT and FQNNGV. CDR3 protein: CASSLVSGSFGSYEQYF. CDR3 nucleotide sequence: TGTGCCAGCAGCTTAGTATCCGGGAGCTTCGGGTCCTACGAGCAGTACTTC.

The CDR3 spells CASSWGGPSYNEQFF. CDR3 sequence (DNA): TGTGCCAGCAGCTGGGGGGGTCCATCCTACAATGAGCAGTTCTTC. The chain links TRBV5-4 to TRBJ2-1, with 7 bases identical to TRBD2. The V gene end was trimmed by 3 bases and the J gene end by 1 base; junction bases not matched to a gene: 4. Per the germline V gene, CDR1 is SGHNT and CDR2 is YYREEE (reference sequence). The CDR3 is made up of 15 amino acids.

This clone was detected a few times. The V and J genes are TRBV5-6 and TRBJ1-2; TRBD1 aligns across 10 bases. Germline V lookup: CDR1 SGHDT, CDR2 YYEEEE. The CDR3 has 14 residues. Unmatched junction bases numbered 3, after V lost 3 bases and J lost 4 bases. The CDR3 is CASSSRTGGYGYTF. CDR3 nucleotides: TGTGCCAGCAGCTCCCGGACAGGGGGCTATGGCTACACCTTC.

There are a few counts of this clone. J is TRBJ2-1 and V is TRBV19; TRBD2 matches 14 bases. V gave up 1 base and J gave up 9 bases; unmatched junction bases: 5. This CDR3 contains 16 residues. Germline V CDR1 and CDR2: LNHDA, SQIVND (reference sequence). The CDR3 reads CASSIGRLAGGLEQFF. DNA of the CDR3: TGTGCCAGTAGTATAGGCAGACTAGCGGGAGGGCTTGAGCAGTTCTTC.

This clone was found a few times. This chain joins TRBV6-1 and TRBJ2-2; D gene ambiguous. The CDR3 is made up of 14 amino acids. Trimming removed 10 bases from V and 5 bases from J, with 17 bases in between. From germline, CDR1 is MNHNS and CDR2 SASEGT. CDR3 DNA sequence: TGTGCCATCACTAACACCCGGTGGACCGGGGAGCTGTTTTTT. Translation: CAITNTRWTGELFF.

The chain is built from TRBV28 and TRBJ2-1; TRBD1 agrees at 9 bases. This CDR3 is built from 15 residues. J lost 4 bases, V lost 6 bases, and 7 bases had no gene match. Germline CDR1 is MDHEN and CDR2 is SYDVKM. This CDR3 is CASSETGGSYNEQFF. CDR3 coding DNA: TGTGCCAGCAGCGAGACAGGGGGTTCTTACAATGAGCAGTTCTTC. Looking up the rest from reference TRBV28 and TRBJ2-1 gives the full variable domain: DVKVTQSSRYLVKRTGEKVFLECVQDMDHENMFWYRQDPGLGLRLIYFSYDVKMKEKGDIPEGYSVSREKKERFSLILESASTNQTSMYLCASSETGGSYNEQFFGPGTRLTVL.

The chain couples TRBV19 to TRBJ1-2; D ambiguous. Germline V CDR1 and CDR2: LNHDA, SQIVND (reference sequence). Between the trimmed V and J ends, which lost 6 bases and 7 bases, there was a span of 15 bases. The CDR3 length is 13 residues. CDR3 coding DNA: TGTGCCAGTAGGAGGGCCGCTTCGGGTGGCTACACCTTC. This codes for CASRRAASGGYTF.

The gene calls are TRBV30 and TRBJ1-4; TRBD1 aligns across 9 bases. This CDR3 is built from 15 residues. After removal of 3 bases from V and 8 bases from J, the junction contained 10 bases not matched to a gene. Germline lookup yields CDR1 GTSNPN and CDR2 SVGIG (reference sequence). For the CDR3, the DNA is TGTGCCTGGAGCCCCAAGGGGACAGGGAAGGAAAAACTGTTTTTT. Protein: CAWSPKGTGKEKLFF.

A note on this clone: Other DNA sequences in the same sample also yield this CDR3. This chain connects TRBV19 to TRBJ1-1; D remains unclear. The V end lost 0 bases, the J end lost 0 bases, and 14 bases lay between the germline ends. The CDR3 contains 17 residues. CDR1 is LNHDA, CDR2 SQIVND, per germline (reference sequence). CDR3 sequence: CASSIDEAESMNTEAFF. The CDR3 DNA reads TGTGCCAGTAGTATAGATGAGGCAGAAAGCATGAACACTGAAGCTTTCTTT.

A remark on this clone: The junction departs from the called germline gene at one end, perhaps through a read error. V and J are TRBV7-9 and TRBJ1-2, with 9 bases fitting TRBD1. The germline gives CDR1 SEHNR, CDR2 FQNEAQ (reference sequence). This CDR3 is 17 amino acids long. The CDR3 is CSSSLGTGKPRLYGYTF. The CDR3 nucleotides are TGTTCCAGCAGCTTGGGGACAGGGAAGCCGAGATTATATGGCTACACCTTC.

This chain joins TRBV29-1 and TRBJ2-7, with TRBD2 as a possible D gene (5 bases). CDR3 size: 11 residues. The germline V gene has CDR1 SQVTM and CDR2 ANQGSEA. V lost 1 base, J lost 12 bases, and 13 bases lay in between. This CDR3 is CSVEVQDSAYF. In DNA form, the CDR3 reads TGCAGCGTTGAAGTCCAGGACTCGGCGTACTTC.

With respect to this clone: Other DNA variants within this sample encode the same CDR3. This chain uses TRBV2 with TRBJ1-1; D is unclear. V was pared by 6 bases and J by 4 bases, with 18 bases between. From germline, CDR1 is SNHLY and CDR2 FYNNEI. The length of the CDR3 is 15 residues. The CDR3 region is CASRQMTGWGTEAFF. The CDR3 DNA is TGTGCCAGCAGGCAAATGACGGGATGGGGCACTGAAGCTTTCTTT.

The chain joins TRBV7-2 to TRBJ2-1; D remains ambiguous. The germline V and J ends were trimmed by 2 bases and 9 bases, with 14 bases remaining between them. This CDR3 comprises 14 residues. Germline V gives CDR1 SGHTA, CDR2 FQGNSA. As DNA, the CDR3 is TGTGCCAGCAGCTTATTGAGTCTAGACGGTGAGCAGTTCTTC. This encodes CASSLLSLDGEQFF.